The 4 T cell receptor beta chains below all came from one sample that was sequenced in a study of T cells in Graves' hyperthyroidism and ophthalmopathy. RNA transcripts gave rise to amplified TCR beta CDR3 regions. The HTBI primer set was used in a first-round RT-PCR of the TCR CDR3. From the multiplex PCR reads, TCRdb called clonotypes with MiXCR, one entry per CDR3 protein. The sample carries roughly 580,000 distinct CDR3 sequences, around 14% recorded once. The sample consisted of blood. The receptors derive from a woman in her 30s with Graves' hyperthyroidism that later progressed to Graves' ophthalmopathy.

At least ten counts were recorded for this clonotype. This chain connects TRBV28 to TRBJ1-4; D not resolved. The CDR3 length is 14 residues. Trimming pared 1 base from V and 6 bases from J, leaving 9 bases between. From germline, CDR1 is MDHEN and CDR2 SYDVKM. In DNA, the CDR3 is TGTGCCAGCAGTTTATCGGTGGGTTATGAAAAACTGTTTTTT. Translating gives CASSLSVGYEKLFF.

The chain is built from TRBV27 and TRBJ1-6; the D is unclear. The V end lost 2 bases, the J end lost 7 bases, and 6 bases lay between the germline ends. Germline V CDR1 and CDR2: MNHEY, SMNVEV (reference sequence). CDR3 length: 13 residues. The CDR3 sequence: CASSLVKNSPLHF. CDR3 DNA: TGTGCCAGCAGTTTAGTTAAGAATTCACCCCTCCACTTT.

This clonotype was seen many times. The rearrangement uses TRBV27 and TRBJ2-7; D uncertain. CDR3 length: 12 residues. Germline V gene sequence: CDR1 MNHEY, CDR2 SMNVEV (reference sequence). The V end was cut by 10 bases, the J end by 2 bases, with 12 bases between. CDR3 nucleotide sequence: TGTGCCATCGGAGCACCCACCTACGAGCAGTACTTC. It yields the protein CAIGAPTYEQYF.

The table lists this clonotype with a few counts. This chain connects TRBV7-9 to TRBJ2-7, with a weak D call TRBD1 (6 bases). CDR1 SEHNR and CDR2 FQNEAQ come from the germline V gene (reference sequence). V shed 7 bases and J shed 2 bases, with 15 bases lying between them. This CDR3 has 14 residues. CDR3 residues: CASNPLDRPYEQYF. In DNA, the CDR3 is TGTGCCAGCAACCCACTGGACAGACCCTACGAGCAGTACTTC.